The 32 T cell receptor beta chains below all came from one sample that was sequenced in a study of shared clonotypes between healthy human individuals (dated by TCRdb to about 2020). Receptor amplification or capture employed the immunoSEQ multiplex PCR assay. TCRdb took this table from immuneACCESS and kept in-frame rearrangements with V and J called. Such tables lack part of the clones; where checked against another copy, unresolved V genes explain under half of the gap, and the rest is unexplained. In all, the sample holds around 1.9 million clones, and more than 85% of those were seen once. The ten top clones hold roughly 1.8% of the sample. CD8 naive samples were CD45RO-negative cells positively selected for CCR7, giving a CD45RA+CCR7+ population that excluded TemRA cells. The source material was naive CD8+ T cells from PBMCs. The cell subset or site label here, explained by the study, means: CD45RA+CCR7+. The origin of the receptors is a man aged 18 to 35 in good health. Some clones in this sample may be carry-over from other donors' samples.

The chain uses TRBV28 and TRBJ2-1; D call uncertain. Germline V lookup: CDR1 MDHEN, CDR2 SYDVKM. The CDR3 length is 12 residues. Trimming stripped 5 bases from V and 7 bases from J, with 9 bases between. In DNA form, the CDR3 reads TGTGCCAGCAGTCCCTTTTCGAATGAGCAGTTCTTC. It encodes CASSPFSNEQFF.

The rearrangement uses TRBV27 and TRBJ2-7, with TRBD1 as a possible D gene (5 bases). The CDR3 length is 14 residues. Trimming removed 5 bases at V and 2 bases at J, with 13 bases between. The germline V gene encodes CDR1 MNHEY and CDR2 SMNVEV (reference sequence). This CDR3 is CASSGRVGPYEQYF. CDR3 bases: TGTGCCAGCAGTGGCAGGGTCGGCCCCTACGAGCAGTACTTC.

The chain combines TRBV7-9 with TRBJ2-1, with D perhaps TRBD2 (6 bases). The CDR3 length is 15 residues. Germline values: CDR1 SEHNR, CDR2 FQNEAQ (reference sequence). The V gene lost 3 bases and the J gene lost 7 bases, with 16 bases spanning the gap. CDR3 region: CASSFNSGVRNEQFF. The CDR3 DNA follows: TGTGCCAGCAGCTTCAACTCGGGAGTGAGGAATGAGCAGTTCTTC. The entire variable domain, with the rest obtained from reference TRBV7-9 and TRBJ2-1, is as follows: DTGVSQNPRHKITKRGQNVTFRCDPISEHNRLYWYRQTLGQGPEFLTYFQNEAQLEKSRLLSDRFSAERPKGSFSTLEIQRTEQGDSAMYLCASSFNSGVRNEQFFGPGTRLTVL.

V is TRBV27 and J is TRBJ2-7, with D perhaps TRBD2 (6 bases). Germline loops: CDR1 MNHEY, CDR2 SMNVEV (reference sequence). With 6 bases removed from V and 7 bases from J, the gap between germline ends came to 22 bases. The CDR3 runs to 15 residues. The CDR3 DNA follows: TGTGCCAGCAGCCCCTTGGGGGGACTTCCTAGTGAGCAGTACTTC. Its translation: CASSPLGGLPSEQYF.

About this clone itself: Other DNA sequences of this sample code for an identical CDR3. The chain uses TRBV19 and TRBJ2-7, with 7 bases identical to TRBD1. CDR1 and CDR2 (germline): LNHDA, SQIVND (reference sequence). The CDR3 runs to 14 residues. Unmatched junction bases numbered 8, after V lost 5 bases and J lost 4 bases. The CDR3 sequence: CASSADRDRYEQYF. CDR3 in DNA: TGTGCCAGTAGTGCCGACAGGGATCGATACGAGCAGTACTTC. The variable domain in full, completed from reference TRBV19 and TRBJ2-7, reads DGGITQSPKYLFRKEGQNVTLSCEQNLNHDAMYWYRQDPGQGLRLIYYSQIVNDFQKGDIAEGYSVSREKKESFPLTVTSAQKNPTAFYLCASSADRDRYEQYFGPGTRLTVT.

CDR3 in amino acids: CASSLRGQGYEQYF. Here the CDR3 DNA reads TGTGCCAGCAGCTTGAGGGGACAGGGTTACGAGCAGTACTTC. This chain links TRBV5-4 with TRBJ2-7; 9 nucleotides agree with TRBD1. The CDR3 is 14 amino acids. V lost 1 base to trimming and J lost 4 bases; unmatched junction nucleotides: 3. CDR1 is SGHNT, CDR2 YYREEE, per germline (reference sequence).

Regarding this clone: Other DNA sequences from this sample encode an identical CDR3 as well. The chain uses TRBV9 and TRBJ2-1; 11 nucleotides align to TRBD2. V was pared by 2 bases and J by 3 bases, with 4 bases of the junction left unmatched. Germline V gives CDR1 SGDLS, CDR2 YYNGEE. The CDR3 consists of 16 residues. CDR3 region: CASSVAGTSGYNEQFF. The CDR3 DNA is TGTGCCAGCAGCGTCGCTGGGACTAGCGGCTACAATGAGCAGTTCTTC.

Notes on this clone: This CDR3 is also generated by other DNA sequences in the sample. The V call is TRBV11-2, the J call TRBJ2-7, with TRBD1 matching over 7 bases. The CDR3 has 13 residues. The V segment lost 4 bases and the J segment 2 bases; nucleotides outside the gene matches: 2. Germline CDR1 SGHAT, CDR2 FQNNGV. CDR3 nucleotides: TGTGCCAGCAGCTCCGGGACAGCCTACGAGCAGTACTTC. Translation gives CASSSGTAYEQYF.

The rearrangement uses TRBV6-5 and TRBJ2-7; D assignment may be TRBD1 or TRBD2 (5 bases each). Trimming removed 1 base from V and 4 bases from J, with 11 bases in between. Germline V gene sequence: CDR1 MNHEY, CDR2 SVGAGI. The CDR3 sequence is 14 residues long. CDR3 in amino acids: CASSYFRGEYEQYF. The CDR3 DNA follows: TGTGCCAGCAGTTACTTTCGAGGGGAATACGAGCAGTACTTC.

The chain joins TRBV6-7 to TRBJ2-1; possibly TRBD2 for D (6 bases). TRBV6-7 is annotated as an ORF whose role is uncertain. With 2 bases removed from V and 5 bases from J, the gap between germline ends came to 19 bases. This CDR3 is 17 amino acids long. CDR3 bases: TGTGCCAGCAGTTACCATCCTCGGGCTAGCGCTAACAATGAGCAGTTCTTC. This translates into CASSYHPRASANNEQFF.

V usage is TRBV7-3 and J usage is TRBJ2-1, with D possibly TRBD2 on 5 matching bases. Germline CDR1 is SGHTA and CDR2 is FQGTGA. V was pared by 5 bases and J by 0 bases, with 14 bases between. The CDR3 runs to 16 residues. CDR3 region: CASSPDRRDSYNEQFF. The CDR3 DNA reads TGTGCCAGCAGCCCCGATAGACGGGACTCCTACAATGAGCAGTTCTTC.

The CDR3 DNA sequence: TGCGCCAGCAGCTTGGTCCCTAGCGGGAGCAATGAGCAGTTCTTC. This encodes CASSLVPSGSNEQFF. V is TRBV5-1 and J is TRBJ2-1; the match to TRBD2 covers 10 bases. The germline V gene has CDR1 SGHRS and CDR2 YFSETQ. The CDR3 consists of 15 residues. J was trimmed by 6 bases and V by 0 bases; bases with no gene match: 3.

This clone was seen only once. V usage is TRBV29-1 and J usage is TRBJ2-5, with no clear D. The J call may be incorrect, as the DNA end agrees better with TRBJ2-7. Germline V gene lookup returns CDR1 SQVTM and CDR2 ANQGSEA. The CDR3 is 12 residues long. In DNA form, the CDR3 reads TGCAGCGTTGGCGGAAATACCTACGAGCAGTACTTC. Its protein product is CSVGGNTYEQYF.

The chain has TRBV28 and TRBJ2-7, with TRBD1 as a possible D gene (6 bases). CDR1 and CDR2 (germline): MDHEN, SYDVKM. The CDR3 spans 15 residues. The ends were cut back, 6 bases at V and 0 bases at J, with 15 bases in the middle. CDR3 bases: TGTGCCAGCAGCCAAACAGGGACCCTCTCCTACGAGCAGTACTTC. Translated, it gives CASSQTGTLSYEQYF.

The J gene is TRBJ1-5, the V gene TRBV7-9; D possibly corresponds to TRBD1 (6 bases). Trimming removed 1 base at V and 1 base at J, with 11 bases between. The germline V gene encodes CDR1 SEHNR and CDR2 FQNEAQ (reference sequence). This CDR3 comprises 16 residues. The CDR3 sequence is CASSLVGQGSNQPQHF. CDR3 DNA sequence: TGTGCCAGCAGCTTAGTAGGTCAGGGGAGCAATCAGCCCCAGCATTTT.

V gene TRBV15 combines with J gene TRBJ2-5; maybe TRBD1 (5 bases). Germline V gene lookup returns CDR1 LNHNV and CDR2 YYDKDF (reference sequence). Trimming took 4 bases from V and 5 from J, leaving 11 bases between them. This CDR3 is built from 13 residues. CDR3 loop: CATSTLKGETQYF. CDR3 nucleotides: TGTGCCACCAGCACACTGAAGGGGGAGACCCAGTACTTC.

The table lists this clone with a count of one. The gene calls are TRBV5-5 and TRBJ2-2, with TRBD1 matching over 9 bases. Germline V gene sequence: CDR1 SGHKS, CDR2 YYEKEE (reference sequence). CDR3 length: 15 amino acids. Losses at the gene ends were 3 bases for V and 3 bases for J; bases not matched to a gene: 3. The CDR3 region is CASSSRTGDTGELFF. For the CDR3, the DNA is TGTGCCAGCAGCTCCAGGACAGGGGACACCGGGGAGCTGTTTTTT.

Comments on this clone: Other nucleotide sequences in the sample specify the same CDR3. The chain recombines TRBV27 with TRBJ2-3; D may be TRBD1 or TRBD2 (5 bases each). The ends were cut back, 2 bases at V and 6 bases at J, with 9 bases in the middle. Germline values: CDR1 MNHEY, CDR2 SMNVEV (reference sequence). The CDR3 length is 13 residues. DNA for the CDR3: TGTGCCAGCAGTTTAGGGGGACGGGATACGCAGTATTTT. It yields the protein CASSLGGRDTQYF.

This clone was seen a few times. This chain uses TRBV5-6 with TRBJ1-1; tentative D call: TRBD1 (5 bases). Per the germline V gene, CDR1 is SGHDT and CDR2 is YYEEEE. V was trimmed by 5 bases and J by 7 bases, leaving 9 bases between them. This CDR3 comprises 11 residues. CDR3 loop: CASSDRIEAFF. The CDR3 DNA is TGTGCCAGCAGTGACAGAATTGAAGCTTTCTTT.

CDR3: CSVYQALDEQFF. Here the CDR3 DNA reads TGCAGCGTCTACCAGGCTCTTGATGAGCAGTTCTTC. The V gene is TRBV29-1, the J gene TRBJ2-1; D uncertain. Germline CDR1 SQVTM, CDR2 ANQGSEA. Trimming cost V 6 bases and J 8 bases, with 14 bases left between them. The CDR3 contains 12 residues.

The V and J genes are TRBV27 and TRBJ1-1; D call uncertain. CDR1 and CDR2 from the germline V gene are MNHEY and SMNVEV (reference sequence). Trimming cost V 9 bases and J 3 bases, with 20 bases left between them. The CDR3 has 15 amino acids. The CDR3: CASRAAGFGHTEAFF. CDR3 nucleotides: TGTGCCAGTCGGGCCGCGGGCTTTGGGCACACTGAAGCTTTCTTT.

The gene calls are TRBV5-1 and TRBJ2-1; 12 bases agree with TRBD2. The CDR3 has 23 amino acids. J gave up 2 bases and V 1 base, and 22 bases lay outside the gene matches. Germline values: CDR1 SGHRS, CDR2 YFSETQ. The CDR3 loop reads CASSLWSSGTSGPIGLTYNEQFF. The DNA of the CDR3 is TGCGCCAGCAGCTTGTGGTCTTCGGGGACTAGCGGGCCTATCGGACTCACCTACAATGAGCAGTTCTTC.

This clone was detected a few times. The chain carries TRBV9 and TRBJ1-1; D is uncertain. The CDR3 is 14 amino acids. The V gene's germline CDR1 is SGDLS and CDR2 YYNGEE. Between the trimmed V and J ends, which lost 3 bases and 6 bases, there was a span of 15 bases. CDR3 DNA: TGTGCCAGCAGCGGCCGGAGCAGCGCGGCTGAAGCTTTCTTT. As protein: CASSGRSSAAEAFF.

Worth noting for this clone: The same CDR3 also results from other DNA sequences found in this sample. This sequence joins TRBV11-2 and TRBJ2-1; 10 bases match TRBD2. Per the germline V gene, CDR1 is SGHAT and CDR2 is FQNNGV. The CDR3 covers 15 residues. The V gene end was trimmed by 1 base and the J gene end by 4 bases; junction bases not matched to a gene: 1. CDR3: CASSLVAGGYNEQFF. CDR3 DNA sequence: TGTGCCAGCAGCTTAGTAGCGGGAGGATACAATGAGCAGTTCTTC. Full variable domain (remainder filled in from reference TRBV11-2 and TRBJ2-1): EAGVAQSPRYKIIEKRQSVAFWCNPISGHATLYWYQQILGQGPKLLIQFQNNGVVDDSQLPKDRFSAERLKGVDSTLKIQPAKLEDSAVYLCASSLVAGGYNEQFFGPGTRLTVL.

The V call is TRBV6-1, the J call TRBJ2-7; TRBD1 agrees at 10 bases. After removal of 4 bases from V and 0 bases from J, the junction contained 3 bases not matched to a gene. CDR3 length: 15 residues. Germline-derived CDR1 and CDR2 are MNHNS and SASEGT. CDR3 amino acids: CASSGDRGGSYEQYF. The CDR3 coding sequence is TGTGCCAGCAGTGGGGACAGGGGAGGCTCCTACGAGCAGTACTTC.

The V gene is TRBV7-8, the J gene TRBJ2-7, with D perhaps being TRBD1 or TRBD2 (5 bases each). The V end was cut by 5 bases, the J end by 6 bases, with 23 bases between. Germline V CDR1 and CDR2: SGHVS, FQNEAQ. CDR3 length: 16 amino acids. The CDR3 region is CASSGTGTPLVSEQYF. The CDR3 region has the DNA TGTGCCAGCAGCGGTACCGGGACCCCCTTGGTGTCCGAGCAGTACTTC.

The V call is TRBV13, the J call TRBJ2-7, with D possibly being TRBD1 (6 bases). Deletions cut 5 bases from V and 2 bases from J, with 16 bases between. The CDR3 spans 15 residues. Per the germline V gene, CDR1 is PRHDT and CDR2 is FYEKMQ (reference sequence). The CDR3 here is CASSPGTMTTYEQYF. Here the CDR3 DNA reads TGTGCCAGCAGCCCCGGGACAATGACTACCTACGAGCAGTACTTC.

The J gene is TRBJ2-7, the V gene TRBV12-2; the table's D gene call, TRBD2, was not cross checked with the DNA. TRBV12-2 is designated a pseudogene. The CDR3 totals 19 residues. The CDR3: CASRLRWAGTSGRVNEQYF. The CDR3 bases are TGTGCAAGTCGCTTACGGTGGGCAGGAACTAGCGGGAGGGTCAACGAGCAGTACTTC.

A single count supports this clone. This sequence joins TRBV10-2 and TRBJ1-1; 11 bases match TRBD1. CDR1 WSHSY and CDR2 SAAADI come from the germline V gene. With 4 bases clipped from V and 3 bases from J, the junction kept 4 bases outside the gene matches. The CDR3 length is 15 residues. The CDR3: CASSGTGGVYTEAFF. The CDR3 DNA is TGCGCCAGCAGTGGGACAGGGGGCGTATACACTGAAGCTTTCTTT.

Only one count was recorded for this clone. V usage is TRBV27 and J usage is TRBJ1-2; no clear D. Germline lookup yields CDR1 MNHEY and CDR2 SMNVEV (reference sequence). Trimming stripped 4 bases from V and 2 bases from J, with 17 bases between. The CDR3 consists of 16 residues. This chain's CDR3 is CASSSTPGLTNYGYTF. As DNA, the CDR3 is TGTGCCAGCAGTTCGACTCCCGGTTTGACCAACTATGGCTACACCTTC.

This chain connects TRBV11-2 to TRBJ1-2, with TRBD1 identical over 7 bases. The CDR3 contains 14 residues. Trimming removed 5 bases from V and 8 bases from J; junction bases left unmatched: 11. Germline values: CDR1 SGHAT, CDR2 FQNNGV. The CDR3 nucleotides are TGTGCCAGCAGCCCTGGAGGGACAGTCCAGGGCTACACCTTC. Translated: CASSPGGTVQGYTF.

This clone was detected once. The chain is built from TRBV5-4 and TRBJ2-7, with TRBD1 as a possible D gene (6 bases). Germline V gene lookup returns CDR1 SGHNT and CDR2 YYREEE (reference sequence). The CDR3 is made up of 14 amino acids. With 5 bases removed from V and 12 bases from J, the gap between germline ends came to 24 bases. CDR3 sequence: CASSRTGTTPLWYF. CDR3 DNA: TGTGCCAGCAGTCGCACAGGGACCACTCCTTTGTGGTACTTC. The full variable domain, its missing parts supplied by reference TRBV5-4 and TRBJ2-7, is ETGVTQSPTHLIKTRGQQVTLRCSSQSGHNTVSWYQQALGQGPQFIFQYYREEENGRGNFPPRFSGLQFPNYSSELNVNALELDDSALYLCASSRTGTTPLWYFGPGTRLTVT.